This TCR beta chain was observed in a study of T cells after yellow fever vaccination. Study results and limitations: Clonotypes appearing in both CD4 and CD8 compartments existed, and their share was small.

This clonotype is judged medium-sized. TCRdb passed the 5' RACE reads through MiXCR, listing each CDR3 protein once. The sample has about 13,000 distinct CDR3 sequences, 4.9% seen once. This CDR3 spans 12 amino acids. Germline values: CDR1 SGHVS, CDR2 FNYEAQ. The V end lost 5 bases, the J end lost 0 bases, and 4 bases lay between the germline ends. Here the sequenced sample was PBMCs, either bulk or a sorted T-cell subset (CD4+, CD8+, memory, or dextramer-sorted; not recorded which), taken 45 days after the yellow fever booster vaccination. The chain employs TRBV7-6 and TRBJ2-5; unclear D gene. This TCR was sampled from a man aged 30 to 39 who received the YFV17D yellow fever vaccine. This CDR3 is CASSRYQETQYF. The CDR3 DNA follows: TGTGCCAGCAGCCGGTACCAAGAGACCCAGTACTTC.